The present entry profiles one TCR beta chain with its context. The data were obtained in a study of blood T cell repertoires in COVID-19. The table came from immunoSEQ multiplex PCR; TCRdb's copy has only in-frame clones and leaves some out. The data show 46,000 or so clones, around four fifths seen once. This CDR3 comprises 17 residues. Germline CDR1 and CDR2: LNHNV and YYDKDF (reference sequence). Deletions cut 1 base from V and 2 bases from J, with 17 bases between. This sequence was found in a human donor in a cohort sampled during active COVID-19. Sample: peripheral blood. The gene calls are TRBV15 and TRBJ1-2; the D gene is possibly TRBD1 (5 bases). In DNA form, the CDR3 reads TGTGCCACCAGCAGAGGCGGTAGTGGGCAGGGAAACTATGGCTACACCTTC. The encoded protein is CATSRGGSGQGNYGYTF.